What follows are 26 T cell receptor beta chains derived from one specimen sequenced in a study of cytomegalovirus exposure and HLA in healthy donors. The PCR employed 60 Vbeta primers together with 13 Jbeta primers. Method: immunoSEQ multiplex PCR; TCRdb's copy keeps in-frame clones and lacks some. This table has about 100,000 clones, 65% to 80% appearing once. The sequenced sample was PBMCs. These receptors all stem from a female donor in good health and CMV-seropositive.

The chain carries TRBV6-1 and TRBJ1-4, with D perhaps TRBD1 (6 bases). The length of the CDR3 is 19 residues. Germline V gene data show CDR1 as MNHNS and CDR2 as SASEGT. V was trimmed by 3 bases and J by 1 base, leaving 21 bases between them. The DNA for the CDR3 is TGTGCCAGCAGTGATAGAGGGGGAGCTTTTTTCGGAACTAATGAAAAACTGTTTTTT. Its protein is CASSDRGGAFFGTNEKLFF.

CDR3 loop: CASSAGGSGGAEGEQFF. The DNA of the CDR3 is TGTGCCAGCAGCGCCGGAGGGTCGGGGGGGGCCGAAGGTGAGCAGTTCTTC. The chain is built from TRBV9 and TRBJ2-1, with 8 bases matching TRBD2. This CDR3 has 17 amino acids. The J segment lost 9 bases and the V segment lost 3 bases, leaving 17 bases of the junction unmatched. The germline gives CDR1 SGDLS, CDR2 YYNGEE.

Turning to this clone: The same CDR3 arises from other DNA sequences in this sample as well. The rearrangement links TRBV7-3 to TRBJ2-3; 10 bases fit TRBD2. V lost 5 bases to trimming and J lost 5 bases; unmatched junction nucleotides: 7. In germline, CDR1 is SGHTA, CDR2 FQGTGA. The CDR3 totals 15 residues. CDR3 bases: TGTGCCAGCAGCAAGCGGGGGGGCGTACAAGATACGCAGTATTTT. It encodes CASSKRGGVQDTQYF. Combining the CDR3 with reference TRBV7-3 and TRBJ2-3 gives the whole variable domain GAGVSQTPSNKVTEKGKYVELRCDPISGHTALYWYRQSLGQGPEFLIYFQGTGAADDSGLPNDRFFAVRPEGSVSTLKIQRTERGDSAVYLCASSKRGGVQDTQYFGPGTRLTVL.

A few counts support this clone. The chain has TRBV2 and TRBJ1-5; D not certain. Trimming cost V 0 bases and J 4 bases, with 7 bases left between them. There are 14 residues in the CDR3. Germline lookup yields CDR1 SNHLY and CDR2 FYNNEI. CDR3 residues: CASSEASGNQPQHF. As DNA, the CDR3 is TGTGCCAGCAGTGAAGCGAGCGGAAATCAGCCCCAGCATTTT.

The J gene is TRBJ2-1, the V gene TRBV5-8, with D tentatively TRBD2 (5 bases). Trimming pared 0 bases from V and 10 bases from J, leaving 8 bases between. The germline V gene has CDR1 SGHTS and CDR2 YDEGEE. This CDR3 has 12 amino acids. The CDR3 sequence: CASSLGRAEQFF. Here the CDR3 DNA reads TGTGCCAGCAGCTTGGGGCGGGCAGAGCAGTTCTTC.

The chain joins TRBV19 to TRBJ2-2, with D possibly TRBD1 on 5 matching bases. This CDR3 contains 15 residues. V lost 1 base and J 1 base, leaving 7 bases between the germline ends. Germline lookup yields CDR1 LNHDA and CDR2 SQIVND (reference sequence). CDR3 bases: TGTGCCAGTAGTATAGGTCAGGGGAACACCGGGGAGCTGTTTTTT. It encodes CASSIGQGNTGELFF.

The rearrangement uses TRBV25-1 and TRBJ2-1; TRBD2 matches 13 bases. The germline V gene has CDR1 MGHDK and CDR2 SYGVNS. The CDR3 contains 16 residues. J gave up 6 bases and V 6 bases, and 8 bases lay outside the gene matches. This chain's CDR3 is CASRISGLAGVNEQFF. For the CDR3, the DNA is TGTGCCAGCAGAATAAGTGGACTAGCGGGGGTCAATGAGCAGTTCTTC.

This chain connects TRBV5-1 to TRBJ1-1, with D possibly being TRBD1 (5 bases). V was pared by 0 bases and J by 4 bases, with 19 bases between. The CDR3 sequence is 17 residues long. In germline, CDR1 is SGHRS, CDR2 YFSETQ. The CDR3 region has the DNA TGCGCCAGCAGCTTGGGTGGTGGGGCAGGGTGGGTCACTGAAGCTTTCTTT. Translating gives CASSLGGGAGWVTEAFF. Full variable domain (remainder filled in from reference TRBV5-1 and TRBJ1-1): KAGVTQTPRYLIKTRGQQVTLSCSPISGHRSVSWYQQTPGQGLQFLFEYFSETQRNKGNFPGRFSGRQFSNSRSEMNVSTLELGDSALYLCASSLGGGAGWVTEAFFGQGTRLTVV.

The chain combines TRBV28 with TRBJ2-3; 7 bases are shared with TRBD2. Germline CDR1 and CDR2: MDHEN and SYDVKM. The V gene end was trimmed by 6 bases and the J gene end by 0 bases; junction bases not matched to a gene: 15. CDR3 length: 18 residues. CDR3 coding DNA: TGTGCCAGCAGGCCCCCGACTAGCTTTACCACTAGCACAGATACGCAGTATTTT. It codes for CASRPPTSFTTSTDTQYF.

The chain recombines TRBV28 with TRBJ2-7; D is unresolved. The germline V and J ends were trimmed by 7 bases and 2 bases, with 15 bases remaining between them. This CDR3 contains 14 residues. In germline, CDR1 is MDHEN, CDR2 SYDVKM. Here the CDR3 DNA reads TGTGCCAGCATCCAAGGAGAACCGCCCTACGAGCAGTACTTC. As protein: CASIQGEPPYEQYF.

This chain links TRBV10-1 with TRBJ2-2; 7 bases line up with TRBD2. The CDR3 totals 15 residues. V shed 8 bases, J shed 4 bases, and the junction held 10 bases outside the gene matches. Germline V gene data show CDR1 as WNHNN and CDR2 as SYGVQD (reference sequence). The CDR3 loop is CASQAMGGSTGELFF. The DNA of the CDR3 is TGCGCCAGCCAGGCCATGGGAGGGAGCACCGGGGAGCTGTTTTTT.

A few counts support this clone. The same CDR3 can be traced to other DNA sequences in this sample. J is TRBJ1-5 and V is TRBV7-9; TRBD1 aligns across 7 bases. CDR1 and CDR2 (germline): SEHNR, FQNEAQ (reference sequence). This CDR3 is 14 amino acids long. The V and J ends lost 5 bases and 3 bases, in that order; junction bases with no gene match: 4. This CDR3 reads CASSRTGDNQPQHF. CDR3 nucleotides: TGTGCCAGCAGCCGAACAGGGGACAATCAGCCCCAGCATTTT.

This clone has only one observation. The chain employs TRBV2 and TRBJ1-5, with a possible D match to TRBD1 (6 bases). Germline loops: CDR1 SNHLY, CDR2 FYNNEI. The CDR3 length is 15 residues. Trimming took 6 bases from V and 2 from J, leaving 14 bases between them. The CDR3: CASSQASGGNQPQHF. DNA for the CDR3: TGTGCCAGCAGCCAGGCTTCAGGGGGCAATCAGCCCCAGCATTTT.

V is TRBV7-3 and J is TRBJ2-2; 9 bases match TRBD1. Germline V gene lookup returns CDR1 SGHTA and CDR2 FQGTGA. This CDR3 has 17 amino acids. Germline trimming cut 3 bases from V and 4 bases from J; bases unmatched to any gene: 9. The CDR3 nucleotides are TGTGCCAGCAGCTTGTTTCCGGGACAGGGAATCACCGGGGAGCTGTTTTTT. This sequence encodes CASSLFPGQGITGELFF.

V usage is TRBV6-1 and J usage is TRBJ2-1; no clear D. The length of the CDR3 is 12 residues. Germline CDR1 MNHNS, CDR2 SASEGT. The germline V and J ends were trimmed by 8 bases and 3 bases, with 8 bases remaining between them. The CDR3 region has the DNA TGTGCCAGCGCGGTATTCTACAATGAGCAGTTCTTC. Its translation is CASAVFYNEQFF.

The rearrangement links TRBV14 to TRBJ2-2; 7 bases fit TRBD2. Germline CDR1 is SGHDN and CDR2 is FVKESK. J gave up 3 bases and V 5 bases, and 6 bases lay outside the gene matches. The CDR3 contains 15 residues. The CDR3 region has the DNA TGTGCCAGCAGCTCGGGGGGAACCTACACCGGGGAGCTGTTTTTT. Protein sequence: CASSSGGTYTGELFF.

The V call is TRBV5-1, the J call TRBJ1-3, with D perhaps TRBD1 (6 bases). The CDR3 runs 15 residues. V lost 4 bases to trimming and J lost 0 bases, with 11 bases between them. CDR1 is SGHRS, CDR2 YFSETQ, per germline. The CDR3 is CASSLGQISGNTIYF. The CDR3 bases are TGCGCCAGCAGCCTAGGACAGATCTCTGGAAACACCATATATTTT. The full variable domain, completed using reference TRBV5-1 and TRBJ1-3, is KAGVTQTPRYLIKTRGQQVTLSCSPISGHRSVSWYQQTPGQGLQFLFEYFSETQRNKGNFPGRFSGRQFSNSRSEMNVSTLELGDSALYLCASSLGQISGNTIYFGEGSWLTVV.

V gene TRBV30 combines with J gene TRBJ2-2, with 8 bases lining up with TRBD1. Germline CDR1 reads GTSNPN; CDR2 reads SVGIG (reference sequence). V dropped 4 bases and J dropped 6; count of bases not matched to a gene: 7. This CDR3 spans 14 amino acids. CDR3: CAWTYRTGPGELFF. CDR3 sequence (DNA): TGTGCCTGGACCTACCGGACAGGGCCCGGGGAGCTGTTTTTT.

J is TRBJ1-2 and V is TRBV7-2; D gene unclear. Germline V lookup: CDR1 SGHTA, CDR2 FQGNSA. V gave up 5 bases and J gave up 0 bases, with 13 bases separating them. This CDR3 contains 15 residues. The CDR3 loop reads CASSPTARPNYGYTF. In DNA, the CDR3 is TGTGCCAGCAGCCCGACGGCCAGGCCTAACTATGGCTACACCTTC.

The chain is built from TRBV30 and TRBJ2-2; 9 bases are shared with TRBD2. The length of the CDR3 is 16 residues. The germline V gene encodes CDR1 GTSNPN and CDR2 SVGIG (reference sequence). The trim removed 4 bases at V and 7 bases at J, leaving 13 bases unmatched. CDR3 coding DNA: TGTGCCTGGACCTACTGGCGGGGGGGCGACTACGGGGAGCTGTTTTTT. Translation: CAWTYWRGGDYGELFF.

The chain uses TRBV10-3 and TRBJ1-1; D unresolved. Between the trimmed V and J ends, which lost 5 bases and 4 bases, there was a span of 14 bases. The CDR3 sequence is 14 residues long. The germline V gene encodes CDR1 ENHRY and CDR2 SYGVKD. The CDR3, as DNA: TGTGCCATCAGTCCCTCCGAGGGCCGCACTGAAGCTTTCTTT. This codes for CAISPSEGRTEAFF.

A single count supports this clone. Different DNA sequences within this sample yield the same CDR3. The CDR3 DNA follows: TGTGCCTGGAGTGTAGGGGGGAACACTGAAGCTTTCTTT. The encoded protein is CAWSVGGNTEAFF. The chain recombines TRBV30 with TRBJ1-1; tentative D call: TRBD1 (6 bases). CDR3 length: 13 amino acids. Germline-derived CDR1 and CDR2 are GTSNPN and SVGIG (reference sequence). V lost 0 bases to trimming and J lost 1 base, with 6 bases between them.

The genes are TRBV5-4 and TRBJ1-4, with a tentative D call TRBD1 (6 bases). In germline, CDR1 is SGHNT, CDR2 YYREEE (reference sequence). The ends were cut back, 0 bases at V and 8 bases at J, with 11 bases in the middle. This CDR3 spans 14 amino acids. CDR3 nucleotides: TGTGCCAGCAGCTTGGCCAGGGGTAGCGAAAAACTGTTTTTT. It codes for CASSLARGSEKLFF. The full variable domain, its missing parts supplied by reference TRBV5-4 and TRBJ1-4, is ETGVTQSPTHLIKTRGQQVTLRCSSQSGHNTVSWYQQALGQGPQFIFQYYREEENGRGNFPPRFSGLQFPNYSSELNVNALELDDSALYLCASSLARGSEKLFFGSGTQLSVL.

The chain couples TRBV5-1 to TRBJ2-3, with TRBD2 identical over 9 bases. Germline-derived CDR1 and CDR2 are SGHRS and YFSETQ. The V and J ends lost 4 bases and 2 bases, in that order; junction bases with no gene match: 5. CDR3 length: 15 amino acids. CDR3 bases: TGCGCCAGCAGCGTAGCGGGGGCATCCACAGATACGCAGTATTTT. Its protein product is CASSVAGASTDTQYF.

This clone was picked up a small number of times. The chain combines TRBV6-6 with TRBJ2-2, with TRBD1 matching 7 bases. V dropped 6 bases and J dropped 4; count of bases not matched to a gene: 11. Germline V lookup: CDR1 MNHNY, CDR2 SVGAGI (reference sequence). The CDR3 covers 16 residues. The CDR3 sequence: CASSLTGSSTTGELFF. The CDR3 nucleotides read TGTGCCAGCAGCCTGACAGGGTCTTCCACCACCGGGGAGCTGTTTTTT.

This clone is termed medium-sized (0.01 to 0.1%). The CDR3 spells CASSQEVSGSGNTIYF. The CDR3 DNA is TGCGCCAGCAGCCAAGAAGTTTCGGGTTCTGGAAACACCATATATTTT. The J gene is TRBJ1-3, the V gene TRBV4-3; no firm D call. This CDR3 has 16 amino acids. Germline lookup yields CDR1 LGHNA and CDR2 YSLEER. V was cut by 0 bases and J by 1 base, with 10 bases left in between.